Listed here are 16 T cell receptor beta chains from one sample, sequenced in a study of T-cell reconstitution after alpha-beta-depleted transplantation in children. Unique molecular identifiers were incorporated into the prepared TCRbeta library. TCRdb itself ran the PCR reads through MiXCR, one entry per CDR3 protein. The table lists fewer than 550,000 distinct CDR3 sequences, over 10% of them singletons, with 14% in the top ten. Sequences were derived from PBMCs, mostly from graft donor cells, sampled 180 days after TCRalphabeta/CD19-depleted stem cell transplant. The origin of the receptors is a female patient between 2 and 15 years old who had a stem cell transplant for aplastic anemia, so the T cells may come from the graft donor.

CDR3 in amino acids: CASSEPLGYTF. The CDR3 region has the DNA TGTGCCAGCAGTGAACCACTAGGCTACACCTTC. The genes are TRBV2 and TRBJ1-2; D is unresolved. Germline lookup yields CDR1 SNHLY and CDR2 FYNNEI. This CDR3 is 11 amino acids long. V was cut by 2 bases and J by 8 bases, with 6 bases left in between. Supplemented by reference TRBV2 and TRBJ1-2, the full variable domain reads EPEVTQTPSHQVTQMGQEVILRCVPISNHLYFYWYRQILGQKVEFLVSFYNNEISEKSEIFDDQFSVERPDGSNFTLKIRSTKLEDSAMYFCASSEPLGYTFGSGTRLTVV.

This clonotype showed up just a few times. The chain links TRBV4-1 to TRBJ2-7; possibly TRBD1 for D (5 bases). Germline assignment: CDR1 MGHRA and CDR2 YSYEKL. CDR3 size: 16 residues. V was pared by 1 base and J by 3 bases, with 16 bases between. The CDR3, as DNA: TGCGCCAGCAGCCAAGCTGACAGTAGCTCCCTCTACGAGCAGTACTTC. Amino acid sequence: CASSQADSSSLYEQYF.

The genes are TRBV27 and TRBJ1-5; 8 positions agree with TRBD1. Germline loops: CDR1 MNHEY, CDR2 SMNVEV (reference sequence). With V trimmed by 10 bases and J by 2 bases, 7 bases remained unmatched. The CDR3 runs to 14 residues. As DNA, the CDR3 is TGTGCCACAAGACAGGGGATCGGCAATCAGCCCCAGCATTTT. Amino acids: CATRQGIGNQPQHF.

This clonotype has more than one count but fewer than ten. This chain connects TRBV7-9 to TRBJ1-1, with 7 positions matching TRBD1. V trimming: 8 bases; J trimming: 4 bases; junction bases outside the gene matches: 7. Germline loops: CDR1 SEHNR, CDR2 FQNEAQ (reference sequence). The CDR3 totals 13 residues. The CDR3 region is CASAGQPVTEAFF. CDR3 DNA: TGTGCCAGCGCGGGACAGCCAGTCACTGAAGCTTTCTTT. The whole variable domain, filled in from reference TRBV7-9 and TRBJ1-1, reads DTGVSQNPRHKITKRGQNVTFRCDPISEHNRLYWYRQTLGQGPEFLTYFQNEAQLEKSRLLSDRFSAERPKGSFSTLEIQRTEQGDSAMYLCASAGQPVTEAFFGQGTRLTVV.

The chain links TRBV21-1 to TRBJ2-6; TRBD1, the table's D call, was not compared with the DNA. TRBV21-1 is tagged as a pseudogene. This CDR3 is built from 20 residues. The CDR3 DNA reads TGTGCCAGCTCAGCCCGGGGAGGGGGAATTTTTTTGTCTGGGGCCAACGTCCTGACTTTC. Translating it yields CASSARGGGIFLSGANVLTF.

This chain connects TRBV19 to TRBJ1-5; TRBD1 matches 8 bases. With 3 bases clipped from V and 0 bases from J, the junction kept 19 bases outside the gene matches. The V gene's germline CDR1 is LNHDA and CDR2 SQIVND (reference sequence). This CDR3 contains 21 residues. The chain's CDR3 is CASSIVRTGSLTSYSNQPQHF. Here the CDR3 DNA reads TGTGCCAGTAGTATCGTGCGGACAGGGTCTCTAACCTCATATAGCAATCAGCCCCAGCATTTT.

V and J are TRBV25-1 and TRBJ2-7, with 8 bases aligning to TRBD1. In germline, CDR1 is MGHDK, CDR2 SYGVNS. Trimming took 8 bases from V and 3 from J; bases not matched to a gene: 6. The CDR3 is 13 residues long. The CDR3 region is CASSGQGVYEQYF. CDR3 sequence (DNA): TGTGCCAGCTCAGGACAGGGCGTCTACGAGCAGTACTTC.

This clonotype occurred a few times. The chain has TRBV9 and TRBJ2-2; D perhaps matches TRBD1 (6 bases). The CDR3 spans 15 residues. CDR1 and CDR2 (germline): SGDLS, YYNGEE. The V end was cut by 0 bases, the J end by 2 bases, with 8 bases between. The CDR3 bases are TGTGCCAGCAGCGTAGTACAGGGCAACACCGGGGAGCTGTTTTTT. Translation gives CASSVVQGNTGELFF.

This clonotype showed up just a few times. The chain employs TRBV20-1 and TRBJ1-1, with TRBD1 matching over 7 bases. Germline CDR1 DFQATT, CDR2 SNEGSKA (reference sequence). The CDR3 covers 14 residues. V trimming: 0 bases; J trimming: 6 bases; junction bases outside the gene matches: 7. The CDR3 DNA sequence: TGCAGTGCTAGAGATCAGGGGGGGCGAGCTGAAGCTTTCTTT. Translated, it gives CSARDQGGRAEAFF.

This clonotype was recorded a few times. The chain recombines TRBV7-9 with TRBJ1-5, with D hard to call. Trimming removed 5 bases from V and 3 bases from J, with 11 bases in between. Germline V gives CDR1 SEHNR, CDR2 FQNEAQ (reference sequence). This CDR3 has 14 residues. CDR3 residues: CASSTGGINQPQHF. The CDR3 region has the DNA TGTGCCAGCAGCACGGGAGGGATCAATCAGCCCCAGCATTTT. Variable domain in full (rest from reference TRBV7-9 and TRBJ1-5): DTGVSQNPRHKITKRGQNVTFRCDPISEHNRLYWYRQTLGQGPEFLTYFQNEAQLEKSRLLSDRFSAERPKGSFSTLEIQRTEQGDSAMYLCASSTGGINQPQHFGDGTRLSIL.

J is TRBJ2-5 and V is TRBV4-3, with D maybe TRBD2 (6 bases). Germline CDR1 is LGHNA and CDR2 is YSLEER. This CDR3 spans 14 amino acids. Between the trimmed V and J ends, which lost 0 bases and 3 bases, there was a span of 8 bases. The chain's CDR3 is CASSQDRTKETQYF. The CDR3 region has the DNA TGCGCCAGCAGCCAAGATAGGACTAAAGAGACCCAGTACTTC.

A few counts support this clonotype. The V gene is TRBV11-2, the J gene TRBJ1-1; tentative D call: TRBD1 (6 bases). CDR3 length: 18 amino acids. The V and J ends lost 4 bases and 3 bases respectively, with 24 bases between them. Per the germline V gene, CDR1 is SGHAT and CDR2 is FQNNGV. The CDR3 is CASSSYAGAGVWHTEAFF. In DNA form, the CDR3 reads TGTGCCAGCAGCTCCTATGCCGGGGCAGGGGTTTGGCACACTGAAGCTTTCTTT.

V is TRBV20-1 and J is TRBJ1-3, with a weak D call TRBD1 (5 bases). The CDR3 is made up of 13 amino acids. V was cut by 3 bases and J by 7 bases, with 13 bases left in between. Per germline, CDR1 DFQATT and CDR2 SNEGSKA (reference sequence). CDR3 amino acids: CSARPGQGNTIYF. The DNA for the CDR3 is TGCAGTGCTAGGCCCGGACAAGGCAACACCATATATTTT.

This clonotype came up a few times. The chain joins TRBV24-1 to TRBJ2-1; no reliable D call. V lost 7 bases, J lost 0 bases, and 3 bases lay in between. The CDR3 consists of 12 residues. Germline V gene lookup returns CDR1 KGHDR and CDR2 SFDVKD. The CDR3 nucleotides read TGTGCCACCAGAAACTCCTACAATGAGCAGTTCTTC. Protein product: CATRNSYNEQFF.

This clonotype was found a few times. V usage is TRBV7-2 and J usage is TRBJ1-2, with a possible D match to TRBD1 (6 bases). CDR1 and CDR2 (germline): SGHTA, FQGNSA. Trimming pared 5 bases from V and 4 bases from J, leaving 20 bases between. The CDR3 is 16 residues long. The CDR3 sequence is CASSQTGDILLYGYTF. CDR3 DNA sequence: TGTGCCAGCAGCCAGACAGGAGACATTCTCCTCTATGGCTACACCTTC.

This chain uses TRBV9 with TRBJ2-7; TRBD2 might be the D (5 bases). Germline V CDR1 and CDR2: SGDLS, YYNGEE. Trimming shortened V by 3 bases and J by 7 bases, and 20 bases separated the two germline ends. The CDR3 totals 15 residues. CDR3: CASSDSPSLRVEQYF. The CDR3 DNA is TGTGCCAGCAGCGACTCACCTAGCCTGAGGGTAGAGCAGTACTTC. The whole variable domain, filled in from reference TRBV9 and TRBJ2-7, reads DSGVTQTPKHLITATGQRVTLRCSPRSGDLSVYWYQQSLDQGLQFLIQYYNGEERAKGNILERFSAQQFPDLHSELNLSSLELGDSALYFCASSDSPSLRVEQYFGPGTRLTVT.